The T cell receptor (beta chain) described here comes from a study of T cell repertoires in cytomegalovirus infection. Study in general: Shared public TCR beta signatures pointed to both CMV infection and a matching HLA type.

Study findings and constraints: In two of eight donors, the top clonotype was HLA-C-restricted CMV-specific.

The CDR3 is 15 amino acids. Germline CDR1 reads SGHTA; CDR2 reads FQGNSA. J gave up 7 bases and V 2 bases, and 6 bases lay outside the gene matches. MiXCR was run by TCRdb on the reads, yielding one entry per CDR3 protein. The table includes more than 85,000 distinct CDR3 sequences, about 30% detected once. On this clonotype: Its antigen is unknown.

The sequences come from CD8+ T cells from cultured PBMCs, collected from culture after CMV antigen stimulation. This chain links TRBV7-2 with TRBJ2-1; 9 positions agree with TRBD2. The sequence came from a human donor in good health (CMV status not recorded). Some clones in this sample may be carry-over from other donors' samples. In DNA, the CDR3 is TGTGCCAGCAGCTTAATGCGGGGGGGCCTTAATGAGCAGTTCTTC. Residues: CASSLMRGGLNEQFF.